A single sample gave rise to the 27 T cell receptor beta chains below, sequenced in a study of blood T cell repertoires in COVID-19. The protocol was immunoSEQ multiplex PCR, while the TCRdb copy is restricted to in-frame clones and leaves out a portion. Among approximately 140,000 clones listed, around 84% were seen once. Sequencing used PBMCs or T cells enriched from blood (not recorded which). These receptors originate from a woman aged 50 to 65 who had been exposed to COVID-19.

The chain has TRBV15 and TRBJ1-6, with 7 bases matching TRBD1. The ends lost 5 bases at V and 15 bases at J; junction bases unmatched: 16. The germline V gene encodes CDR1 LNHNV and CDR2 YYDKDF (reference sequence). The CDR3 contains 15 residues. CDR3: CATSSPRGRGEGLHF. Here the CDR3 DNA reads TGTGCCACCAGCTCACCCCGGGGCAGGGGGGAAGGCCTCCACTTT.

The chain uses TRBV7-2 and TRBJ1-6; D might be TRBD1 (6 bases). Per germline, CDR1 SGHTA and CDR2 FQGNSA. The CDR3 is 15 amino acids. V was pared by 5 bases and J by 0 bases, with 8 bases between. CDR3 coding DNA: TGTGCCAGCAGCCCCAGGGGCTCCTATAATTCACCCCTCCACTTT. Translation: CASSPRGSYNSPLHF.

The gene calls are TRBV6-5 and TRBJ1-1; 7 bases match TRBD1. V trimming: 2 bases; J trimming: 7 bases; junction bases outside the gene matches: 13. This CDR3 has 16 amino acids. The germline V gene encodes CDR1 MNHEY and CDR2 SVGAGI. This chain's CDR3 is CASSYAPTGQVGEAFF. CDR3 nucleotides: TGTGCCAGCAGTTACGCCCCGACAGGGCAGGTCGGTGAAGCTTTCTTT.

The J gene is TRBJ2-1, the V gene TRBV18; 13 nucleotides line up with TRBD2. V shed 3 bases and J 2 bases; nucleotides not matched to a gene: 4. Germline CDR1 and CDR2: KGHSH and LQKENI. This CDR3 contains 17 residues. The CDR3 region is CASSPGLAGETYNEQFF. The CDR3 coding sequence is TGTGCCAGCTCACCCGGACTAGCGGGAGAGACCTACAATGAGCAGTTCTTC. The whole variable domain, filled in from reference TRBV18 and TRBJ2-1, reads NAGVMQNPRHLVRRRGQEARLRCSPMKGHSHVYWYRQLPEEGLKFMVYLQKENIIDESGMPKERFSAEFPKEGPSILRIQQVVRGDSAAYFCASSPGLAGETYNEQFFGPGTRLTVL.

The rearrangement joins TRBV10-3 to TRBJ2-1; 13 positions match TRBD2. CDR3 length equals 14 residues. Per germline, CDR1 ENHRY and CDR2 SYGVKD. V was clipped by 10 bases and J by 6 bases; unmatched bases: 6. CDR3 residues: CATGGLAGLNEQFF. The CDR3 DNA reads as TGTGCCACGGGGGGACTAGCGGGGCTCAATGAGCAGTTCTTC.

The V and J genes are TRBV9 and TRBJ1-3, with D unclear. The germline CDR1 and CDR2 sequences are SGDLS and YYNGEE. The germline V and J ends were trimmed by 0 bases and 0 bases, with 10 bases remaining between them. The CDR3 has 16 amino acids. The DNA for the CDR3 is TGTGCCAGCAGCGTAGCATCAAAGAGCTCTGGAAACACCATATATTTT. Translated, it gives CASSVASKSSGNTIYF.

CDR3 in amino acids: CASSPHQAWNTGELFF. The CDR3 DNA reads TGTGCCAGCAGCCCCCACCAGGCGTGGAACACCGGGGAGCTGTTTTTT. The chain uses TRBV9 and TRBJ2-2; D is unclear. The CDR3 runs to 16 residues. V was cut by 4 bases and J by 1 base, with 14 bases left in between. The germline V gene encodes CDR1 SGDLS and CDR2 YYNGEE.

The chain links TRBV10-1 to TRBJ2-7; TRBD2 matches 8 bases. Germline V gene data show CDR1 as WNHNN and CDR2 as SYGVQD (reference sequence). The CDR3 sequence is 15 residues long. V lost 2 bases, J lost 3 bases, and 6 bases stayed unmatched. CDR3 DNA: TGCGCCAGCAGTGAGACCGGGACTAGTATCTACGAGCAGTACTTC. Protein: CASSETGTSIYEQYF.

This rearrangement joins TRBV3-1 (or the pseudogene TRBV3-2) to TRBJ2-3, with 8 bases identical to TRBD2. The trim removed 2 bases at V and 4 bases at J, leaving 5 bases unmatched. The length of the CDR3 is 15 residues. Germline CDR1 is LGHDT and CDR2 is YNNKEL (reference sequence). The CDR3 spells CASSQRSGSADTQYF. Here the CDR3 DNA reads TGTGCCAGCAGCCAAAGAAGCGGGAGTGCAGATACGCAGTATTTT.

This chain joins TRBV5-5 and TRBJ1-2; 7 positions match TRBD1. The CDR3 contains 18 residues. With V trimmed by 0 bases and J by 6 bases, 17 bases remained unmatched. The V gene's germline CDR1 is SGHKS and CDR2 YYEKEE (reference sequence). CDR3 region: CASSLGAGQLFSGDGYTF. The CDR3 DNA follows: TGTGCCAGCAGCTTGGGTGCGGGACAGCTATTTAGTGGAGATGGCTACACCTTC.

This sequence joins TRBV7-3 and TRBJ2-1; a weak D match, TRBD1 (6 bases). CDR3 length equals 14 residues. CDR1 is SGHTA, CDR2 FQGTGA, per germline. V gave up 2 bases and J gave up 8 bases, with 13 bases separating them. CDR3 in amino acids: CASSLSWGHDEQFF. The CDR3 DNA follows: TGTGCCAGCAGCTTATCTTGGGGGCACGATGAGCAGTTCTTC.

The genes are TRBV11-1 and TRBJ2-3; the D gene is possibly TRBD2 (6 bases). The CDR3 consists of 12 residues. The V and J ends lost 8 bases and 3 bases respectively, with 9 bases between them. CDR1 and CDR2 from the germline V gene are SGHAT and FQDESV (reference sequence). The CDR3 reads CASGGATDTQYF. DNA for the CDR3: TGTGCCAGCGGCGGGGCGACAGATACGCAGTATTTT.

This chain joins TRBV11-3 and TRBJ2-2; D possibly corresponds to TRBD1 (7 bases). Trimming took 2 bases from V and 3 from J, leaving 10 bases between them. Germline lookup yields CDR1 SGHNT and CDR2 YENEEA. CDR3 length equals 15 residues. The CDR3 nucleotides read TGTGCCAGCAGCTTACAGGGGGGAGACACCGGGGAGCTGTTTTTT. It specifies CASSLQGGDTGELFF. Complete variable domain (other parts from reference TRBV11-3 and TRBJ2-2): EAGVVQSPRYKIIEKKQPVAFWCNPISGHNTLYWYLQNLGQGPELLIRYENEEAVDDSQLPKDRFSAERLKGVDSTLKIQPAELGDSAVYLCASSLQGGDTGELFFGEGSRLTVL.

The chain uses TRBV11-2 and TRBJ1-6, with D possibly being TRBD1 (6 bases). CDR1 and CDR2 from the germline V gene are SGHAT and FQNNGV. The ends were cut back, 6 bases at V and 9 bases at J, with 15 bases in the middle. There are 14 residues in the CDR3. CDR3 residues: CASRNTGYLSPLHF. In DNA form, the CDR3 reads TGTGCCAGCAGAAACACAGGGTACCTTTCACCCCTCCACTTT. The variable domain in full, completed from reference TRBV11-2 and TRBJ1-6, reads EAGVAQSPRYKIIEKRQSVAFWCNPISGHATLYWYQQILGQGPKLLIQFQNNGVVDDSQLPKDRFSAERLKGVDSTLKIQPAKLEDSAVYLCASRNTGYLSPLHFGNGTRLTVT.

The chain carries TRBV9 and TRBJ1-3; TRBD1 agrees at 8 bases. This CDR3 spans 15 amino acids. From germline, CDR1 is SGDLS and CDR2 YYNGEE. The V gene end was trimmed by 2 bases and the J gene end by 4 bases; junction bases not matched to a gene: 5. CDR3 coding DNA: TGTGCCAGCAGCGTTCAGGGGGCTTGGGGAAACACCATATATTTT. Its translation is CASSVQGAWGNTIYF.

The chain has TRBV23-1 and TRBJ1-1, with TRBD1 as a possible D gene (6 bases). TRBV23-1 is an open reading frame whose function is uncertain. The CDR3 runs to 23 residues. V lost 2 bases, J lost 0 bases, and 34 bases lay in between. The CDR3: CASSQMGFGGAPDPGLMNTEAFF. The CDR3 DNA is TGCGCCAGCAGTCAAATGGGTTTTGGGGGGGCCCCAGACCCTGGGCTCATGAACACTGAAGCTTTCTTT.

This chain uses TRBV7-3 with TRBJ2-7, with D perhaps TRBD1 (6 bases). Germline CDR1 and CDR2: SGHTA and FQGTGA. The CDR3 sequence is 19 residues long. Deletions cut 3 bases from V and 2 bases from J, with 26 bases between. In nucleotides, the CDR3 is TGTGCCAGCAGCTTCATTCCTCGACAGGACCCTACATCTCCCTACGAGCAGTACTTC. Translating it yields CASSFIPRQDPTSPYEQYF.

The chain has TRBV12-5 and TRBJ2-1; D is perhaps TRBD2 (6 bases). The ends were cut back, 0 bases at V and 2 bases at J, with 11 bases in the middle. Germline lookup yields CDR1 LGHNT and CDR2 FRNRAP. CDR3 length: 16 residues. The CDR3 reads CASGLVVPGAYNEQFF. CDR3 coding DNA: TGTGCTAGTGGTTTGGTTGTCCCGGGGGCCTACAATGAGCAGTTCTTC. The variable domain in full, with the rest retrieved from reference TRBV12-5 and TRBJ2-1, is DARVTQTPRHKVTEMGQEVTMRCQPILGHNTVFWYRQTMMQGLELLAYFRNRAPLDDSGMPKDRFSAEMPDATLATLKIQPSEPRDSAVYFCASGLVVPGAYNEQFFGPGTRLTVL.

This clone occurred a few times. V usage is TRBV10-2 and J usage is TRBJ1-1; the D gene is possibly TRBD1 (5 bases). Deletions cut 10 bases from V and 1 base from J, with 22 bases between. This CDR3 spans 16 amino acids. CDR1 is WSHSY, CDR2 SAAADI, per germline. This CDR3 is CATTSGRRGWNTEAFF. CDR3 nucleotides: TGCGCCACTACATCCGGGCGGCGGGGGTGGAACACTGAAGCTTTCTTT.

The chain recombines TRBV29-1 with TRBJ2-5, with D possibly TRBD1 on 6 matching bases. From germline, CDR1 is SQVTM and CDR2 ANQGSEA. This CDR3 region has 12 residues. Trimming took 6 bases from V and 5 from J, leaving 13 bases between them. The CDR3 loop is CSVTGPGETQYF. CDR3 DNA: TGCAGCGTCACAGGGCCGGGGGAGACCCAGTACTTC.

This clone was recorded once. The chain uses TRBV6-4 and TRBJ1-2; D is possibly TRBD1 (5 bases). CDR1 MRHNA and CDR2 SNTAGT come from the germline V gene. Between the trimmed V and J ends, which lost 4 bases and 8 bases, there was a span of 23 bases. This CDR3 is 16 amino acids long. DNA of the CDR3: TGTGCCAGCAGTGCGGGGGGTGGCAGGTCAACTAGGGGCTACACCTTC. Its translation is CASSAGGGRSTRGYTF.

There are a few counts of this clone. The chain recombines TRBV29-1 with TRBJ1-2; TRBD1 matches at 9 bases. The CDR3 extends over 15 amino acids. J gave up 6 bases and V 6 bases, and 14 bases lay outside the gene matches. Germline V gene lookup returns CDR1 SQVTM and CDR2 ANQGSEA. The CDR3 reads CSVTHTGGKSHGYTF. The CDR3 nucleotides read TGCAGCGTAACCCACACAGGGGGCAAGAGTCATGGCTACACCTTC. Together with reference TRBV29-1 and TRBJ1-2, the CDR3 gives the full variable domain: SAVISQKPSRDICQRGTSLTIQCQVDSQVTMMFWYRQQPGQSLTLIATANQGSEATYESGFVIDKFPISRPNLTFSTLTVSNMSPEDSSIYLCSVTHTGGKSHGYTFGSGTRLTVV.

V gene TRBV24-1 combines with J gene TRBJ1-1, with no clear D. Trimming took 7 bases from V and 6 from J, leaving 14 bases between them. CDR3 length: 13 amino acids. CDR1 is KGHDR, CDR2 SFDVKD, per germline. CDR3 nucleotide sequence: TGTGCCACCAGAGCCTCGGTGGGCGCTGAAGCTTTCTTT. Translation: CATRASVGAEAFF.

The sample holds a few counts of this clone. The chain combines TRBV6-5 with TRBJ1-2, with a weak D call TRBD1 (6 bases). The CDR3 has 14 amino acids. The germline V gene encodes CDR1 MNHEY and CDR2 SVGAGI. Deletions cut 4 bases from V and 2 bases from J, with 11 bases between. CDR3 residues: CASSFSGQNYGYTF. Here the CDR3 DNA reads TGTGCCAGCAGTTTCAGCGGACAGAACTATGGCTACACCTTC.

This sequence joins TRBV11-2 and TRBJ2-7; TRBD1 might be the D (7 bases). The V end lost 7 bases, the J end lost 6 bases, and 19 bases lay between the germline ends. This CDR3 has 14 amino acids. Germline values: CDR1 SGHAT, CDR2 FQNNGV. The CDR3: CASTPGGTAGEQYF. For the CDR3, the DNA is TGTGCCAGCACCCCTGGGGGGACAGCGGGCGAGCAGTACTTC.

This rearrangement joins TRBV7-3 to TRBJ2-1; the match to TRBD2 covers 9 bases. There are 22 residues in the CDR3. V lost 0 bases, J lost 0 bases, and 18 bases stayed unmatched. Germline-derived CDR1 and CDR2 are SGHTA and FQGTGA. In DNA, the CDR3 is TGTGCCAGCAGCTTAACCAACCCCCGCGGGGCGGGGGGGCCTGGCTCCTACAATGAGCAGTTCTTC. Translated, it gives CASSLTNPRGAGGPGSYNEQFF.

V is TRBV11-1 and J is TRBJ1-2; D call uncertain. Trimming removed 2 bases from V and 4 bases from J, with 8 bases in between. Germline CDR1 reads SGHAT; CDR2 reads FQDESV (reference sequence). The CDR3 totals 13 residues. CDR3 nucleotide sequence: TGTGCCAGCAGCTTACCAGATCTCTATGGCTACACCTTC. Amino acids: CASSLPDLYGYTF.